The next 30 T cell receptor beta chains were all read from a single sample in a study of spatial heterogeneity in lung cancer. Time point meaning: blood at routine non-recurrence follow-up after resection. The sequenced material consisted of unsorted whole RNA from tumor, nontumor lung or frozen PBMC. TCRdb re-analysed the 5' RACE reads in MiXCR, keeping a single row per CDR3 protein. Found here are tens of thousands of distinct CDR3 sequences, 4.5% to 7.5% of them singletons; the top ten hold around 21%. Sequences were derived from PBMCs, sampled at follow-up. The receptors originated from a male donor with early-stage non-small cell lung cancer.

This clonotype appeared a few times. The CDR3 DNA sequence: TGTGCCAGCAGCTTTAATCCGAATAGCAATCAGCCCCAGCATTTT. Encoded protein: CASSFNPNSNQPQHF. The chain joins TRBV5-5 to TRBJ1-5; D is uncertain. The ends were cut back, 2 bases at V and 0 bases at J, with 9 bases in the middle. Per the germline V gene, CDR1 is SGHKS and CDR2 is YYEKEE (reference sequence). CDR3 size: 15 residues.

Turning to this clonotype: The CDR3 does not close with the conserved phenylalanine or tryptophan, likely indicating a read error. The V gene is TRBV7-9, the J gene TRBJ2-1; D unresolved. The V gene lost 5 bases and the J gene lost 5 bases, with 16 bases spanning the gap. The germline gives CDR1 SEHNR, CDR2 FQNEAQ (reference sequence). This CDR3 is 15 amino acids long. This chain's CDR3 is CASSLWANKHNEQFS. DNA of the CDR3: TGTGCCAGCAGCCTGTGGGCCAACAAACACAATGAGCAGTTCTCC.

This clonotype was counted many times. This chain joins TRBV6-5 and TRBJ2-2; D remains unclear. The CDR3 is 16 amino acids. Germline assignment: CDR1 MNHEY and CDR2 SVGAGI. V was cut by 0 bases and J by 4 bases, with 12 bases left in between. CDR3 bases: TGTGCCAGCAGTTACTCGAGGCCTCCAGCCACCGGGGAGCTGTTTTTT. Translating it yields CASSYSRPPATGELFF.

This clonotype showed up many times. The chain has TRBV6-4 and TRBJ1-5; D unclear. The CDR3 totals 13 residues. Trimming cost V 2 bases and J 0 bases, with 2 bases left between them. The germline V gene has CDR1 MRHNA and CDR2 SNTAGT. CDR3: CASSDNSNQPQHF. The CDR3 DNA sequence: TGTGCCAGCAGTGACAATAGCAATCAGCCCCAGCATTTT.

The table lists this clonotype with many counts. The chain joins TRBV4-2 to TRBJ2-3; D not certain. V was shortened by 1 base and J by 2 bases, with 13 bases between the two germline ends. Germline CDR1 and CDR2: LGHNA and YNFKEQ. CDR3 length: 16 amino acids. CDR3 DNA: TGTGCCAGCAGCCAAGGATCTGGCGGTAACACAGATACGCAGTATTTT. It yields the protein CASSQGSGGNTDTQYF.

This clonotype was seen ten or more times. The chain has TRBV14 and TRBJ1-1; tentatively, D is TRBD1 (5 bases). The germline gives CDR1 SGHDN, CDR2 FVKESK. This CDR3 has 15 residues. V was shortened by 2 bases and J by 2 bases, with 12 bases between the two germline ends. The CDR3 region has the DNA TGTGCCAGCAGCCAAAACCGGAGGGGTAACACTGAAGCTTTCTTT. The encoded protein is CASSQNRRGNTEAFF.

This clonotype appeared many times. V gene TRBV29-1 combines with J gene TRBJ2-5, with unresolved D. The CDR3 totals 14 residues. CDR1 and CDR2 (germline): SQVTM, ANQGSEA. Trimming took 5 bases from V and 7 from J, leaving 20 bases between them. This CDR3 reads CSVSQELRPGTQYF. In nucleotides, the CDR3 is TGCAGCGTTTCCCAAGAGCTTCGACCCGGGACCCAGTACTTC. Supplemented by reference TRBV29-1 and TRBJ2-5, the full variable domain reads SAVISQKPSRDICQRGTSLTIQCQVDSQVTMMFWYRQQPGQSLTLIATANQGSEATYESGFVIDKFPISRPNLTFSTLTVSNMSPEDSSIYLCSVSQELRPGTQYFGPGTRLLVL.

This clonotype has more than one count but fewer than ten. V usage is TRBV12-3 or TRBV12-4 and J usage is TRBJ2-7, with 14 positions matching TRBD2. V lost 5 bases, J lost 6 bases, and 6 bases stayed unmatched. CDR3 length: 15 amino acids. DNA of the CDR3: TGTGCCAGCAGTCCGGGACTAGCGGGGGAGTCCGAGCAGTACTTC. The encoded protein is CASSPGLAGESEQYF.

This clonotype was observed a few times. The rearrangement joins TRBV6-2 or TRBV6-3 to TRBJ2-1; possibly TRBD2 for D (7 bases). This CDR3 contains 15 residues. CDR1 is MNHEY, CDR2 SVGEGT, per germline. Deletions cut 6 bases from V and 5 bases from J, with 17 bases between. The CDR3 here is CASRPGGGANNEQFF. The CDR3 bases are TGTGCCAGCAGACCAGGTGGGGGGGCCAACAATGAGCAGTTCTTC.

In its sample, this clonotype was seen many times. The chain combines TRBV4-1 with TRBJ1-2; D call uncertain. CDR1 and CDR2 from the germline V gene are MGHRA and YSYEKL. V was cut by 2 bases and J by 5 bases, with 12 bases left in between. This CDR3 is 14 amino acids long. The chain's CDR3 is CASSQRQADYGYTF. The CDR3 nucleotides are TGCGCCAGCAGCCAACGGCAGGCCGATTATGGCTACACCTTC.

Ten or more counts support this clonotype. The V call is TRBV11-2, the J call TRBJ2-2; the D gene is possibly TRBD2 (6 bases). Trimming took 1 base from V and 0 from J, leaving 12 bases between them. The length of the CDR3 is 17 residues. The germline V gene encodes CDR1 SGHAT and CDR2 FQNNGV. Here the CDR3 DNA reads TGTGCCAGCAGCTTAGGATACGGGACTGCGAACACCGGGGAGCTGTTTTTT. This sequence encodes CASSLGYGTANTGELFF.

At least ten counts were recorded for this clonotype. CDR3 region: CASSGVHQPQHF. The DNA of the CDR3 is TGTGCCAGTTCAGGGGTCCATCAGCCCCAGCATTTT. The rearrangement links TRBV19 to TRBJ1-5, with D maybe TRBD1 (6 bases). Deletions cut 8 bases from V and 5 bases from J, with 10 bases between. Germline lookup yields CDR1 LNHDA and CDR2 SQIVND (reference sequence). The CDR3 spans 12 residues.

The chain has TRBV20-1 and TRBJ2-3; D is ambiguous. The germline gives CDR1 DFQATT, CDR2 SNEGSKA (reference sequence). CDR3 length equals 15 residues. V was cut by 6 bases and J by 0 bases, with 16 bases left in between. CDR3 bases: TGCAGTGCACCTCCTTTTCCGGGTAGCACAGATACGCAGTATTTT. It specifies CSAPPFPGSTDTQYF.

This clonotype showed up many times. Here the CDR3 DNA reads TGTGCCAGCAGCTTAGACCCCGCAGGGCTCGAACTTCCCGGTACGCAGTATTTT. Translating it yields CASSLDPAGLELPGTQYF. The chain combines TRBV7-2 with TRBJ2-3, with D perhaps TRBD1 (5 bases). Germline lookup yields CDR1 SGHTA and CDR2 FQGNSA. This CDR3 has 18 amino acids. V was shortened by 1 base and J by 8 bases, with 25 bases between the two germline ends.

The chain recombines TRBV18 with TRBJ1-1; maybe TRBD1 (5 bases). The CDR3 sequence is 13 residues long. Germline V gene lookup returns CDR1 KGHSH and CDR2 LQKENI. Trimming left V 1 base short and J 7 bases short, with 10 bases between. The CDR3 DNA is TGTGCCAGCTCACCACTGGAGGGGCGTGAAGCTTTCTTT. Amino acid sequence: CASSPLEGREAFF.

This clonotype was seen repeatedly, ten times or more. The rearrangement joins TRBV29-1 to TRBJ1-2, with D uncertain. The CDR3 contains 10 residues. The V end lost 6 bases, the J end lost 2 bases, and 4 bases lay between the germline ends. Germline V lookup: CDR1 SQVTM, CDR2 ANQGSEA. The CDR3 DNA follows: TGCAGCGTCGAGAACTATGGCTACACCTTC. Its translation is CSVENYGYTF. Combining the CDR3 with reference TRBV29-1 and TRBJ1-2 gives the whole variable domain SAVISQKPSRDICQRGTSLTIQCQVDSQVTMMFWYRQQPGQSLTLIATANQGSEATYESGFVIDKFPISRPNLTFSTLTVSNMSPEDSSIYLCSVENYGYTFGSGTRLTVV.

This clonotype was counted only a few times. This could be a read error, since a much larger clone is one nucleotide away. The V gene is TRBV29-1, the J gene TRBJ2-3; D may be TRBD1 or TRBD2 (5 bases each). From germline, CDR1 is SQVTM and CDR2 ANQGSEA. V lost 4 bases to trimming and J lost 5 bases, with 19 bases between them. The CDR3 sequence is 15 residues long. CDR3 bases: TGCAGCGTTGGATGGCGACCCGAGAGGGGAGATACGCAGTATTTT. This translates into CSVGWRPERGDTQYF.

As concerns this clonotype: As the CDR3 is not closed by the conserved phenylalanine or tryptophan, this likely results from a read error. V is TRBV5-4 and J is TRBJ2-1, with 7 bases fitting TRBD2. Germline CDR1 reads SGHNT; CDR2 reads YYREEE (reference sequence). The CDR3 is 15 residues long. V shed 4 bases, J shed 2 bases, and the junction held 6 bases outside the gene matches. CDR3 in amino acids: CASSVPLAAYNEQFS. The CDR3 nucleotides are TGTGCCAGCAGCGTTCCCCTAGCGGCCTACAATGAGCAGTTCTCC.

The genes are TRBV20-1 and TRBJ1-3; the D is unclear. The germline V and J ends were trimmed by 0 bases and 3 bases, with 12 bases remaining between them. CDR1 is DFQATT, CDR2 SNEGSKA, per germline (reference sequence). The CDR3 consists of 15 residues. The CDR3 sequence is CSARDPAVGGNTIYF. CDR3 sequence (DNA): TGCAGTGCTAGAGATCCGGCAGTGGGTGGAAACACCATATATTTT.

In its sample, this clonotype was seen a few times. V is TRBV27 and J is TRBJ1-6; 7 bases align to TRBD1. With 2 bases clipped from V and 11 bases from J, the junction kept 12 bases outside the gene matches. The length of the CDR3 is 16 residues. Germline-derived CDR1 and CDR2 are MNHEY and SMNVEV (reference sequence). Here the CDR3 DNA reads TGTGCCAGCAGTTTACCGCCCTACAGGGGTAGTCCACCCCTCCACTTT. Translation gives CASSLPPYRGSPPLHF.

In this sample, this clonotype turned up many times. The rearrangement links TRBV19 to TRBJ2-3; 7 nucleotides agree with TRBD2. Trimming removed 6 bases from V and 3 bases from J; junction bases left unmatched: 6. From germline, CDR1 is LNHDA and CDR2 SQIVND (reference sequence). The CDR3 totals 14 residues. For the CDR3, the DNA is TGTGCCAGTAGGCGACTAGCAATGACAGATACGCAGTATTTT. Translating it yields CASRRLAMTDTQYF.

This clonotype occurred many times. The rearrangement links TRBV3-1 to TRBJ2-7; unclear D gene. The CDR3 spans 13 residues. The germline V gene encodes CDR1 LGHDT and CDR2 YNNKEL (reference sequence). The ends were cut back, 4 bases at V and 5 bases at J, with 12 bases in the middle. CDR3 sequence: CASSPTFGDEQYV. As DNA, the CDR3 is TGTGCCAGCAGCCCGACCTTTGGCGACGAGCAGTACGTC.

This clonotype was seen many times. The chain is built from TRBV9 and TRBJ2-3; D is uncertain. Trimming removed 0 bases at V and 2 bases at J, with 13 bases between. This CDR3 region has 16 residues. The germline gives CDR1 SGDLS, CDR2 YYNGEE. CDR3 bases: TGTGCCAGCAGCGTAGCGGCGGAGCCCCCCACAGATACGCAGTATTTT. Translation gives CASSVAAEPPTDTQYF.

This clonotype has ten or more counts. The chain uses TRBV6-5 and TRBJ2-1; D gene ambiguous. The germline V gene encodes CDR1 MNHEY and CDR2 SVGAGI. The CDR3 contains 15 residues. V lost 5 bases to trimming and J lost 0 bases, with 11 bases between them. CDR3 sequence (DNA): TGTGCCAGCAGTCGGGTCCGGAGCTCCTACAATGAGCAGTTCTTC. Its protein is CASSRVRSSYNEQFF.

This clonotype was observed a few times. The chain is built from TRBV20-1 and TRBJ2-7; D is possibly TRBD1 or TRBD2 (5 bases each). This CDR3 region has 14 residues. V lost 0 bases and J 7 bases, leaving 16 bases between the germline ends. Germline lookup yields CDR1 DFQATT and CDR2 SNEGSKA (reference sequence). The chain's CDR3 is CSARDYSGTGEQYV. The CDR3 nucleotides are TGCAGTGCTAGAGATTATTCAGGGACGGGAGAGCAGTACGTC.

This clonotype was seen ten or more times. The rearrangement joins TRBV12-3 or TRBV12-4 to TRBJ1-1; 9 nucleotides agree with TRBD1. The ends lost 5 bases at V and 5 bases at J; junction bases unmatched: 15. The CDR3 covers 17 residues. CDR3 region: CASSPGQGNERGTEAFF. In nucleotides, the CDR3 is TGTGCCAGCAGTCCCGGACAGGGGAATGAGAGGGGTACTGAAGCTTTCTTT.

This clonotype was recorded at least ten times. CDR3 residues: CASRQGTSGRNNEQFF. The CDR3 nucleotides read TGTGCCAGCAGACAGGGGACTAGCGGGAGGAACAATGAGCAGTTCTTC. The rearrangement uses TRBV5-4 and TRBJ2-1; 15 nucleotides match TRBD2. Losses at the gene ends were 5 bases for V and 5 bases for J; bases not matched to a gene: 5. The CDR3 has 16 residues. Germline-derived CDR1 and CDR2 are SGHNT and YYREEE (reference sequence).

This clonotype has ten or more counts. The chain combines TRBV4-1 with TRBJ1-5; D perhaps matches TRBD1 (5 bases). The CDR3 totals 15 residues. V lost 0 bases and J 3 bases, leaving 9 bases between the germline ends. CDR1 is MGHRA and CDR2 is YSYEKL in the germline V gene. CDR3 sequence reads: CASSQDMGHNQPQHF. CDR3 nucleotides: TGCGCCAGCAGCCAAGATATGGGGCACAATCAGCCCCAGCATTTT.

This clonotype was seen many times. The chain has TRBV5-1 and TRBJ2-5, with a tentative D call TRBD2 (5 bases). This CDR3 has 13 residues. Germline CDR1 SGHRS, CDR2 YFSETQ. V was pared by 5 bases and J by 1 base, with 9 bases between. Here the CDR3 reads CASRWRTQETQYF. The CDR3 nucleotides read TGCGCCAGCAGATGGAGGACCCAAGAGACCCAGTACTTC. Drawing the rest from reference TRBV5-1 and TRBJ2-5, the complete variable domain is KAGVTQTPRYLIKTRGQQVTLSCSPISGHRSVSWYQQTPGQGLQFLFEYFSETQRNKGNFPGRFSGRQFSNSRSEMNVSTLELGDSALYLCASRWRTQETQYFGPGTRLLVL.

This clonotype has ten or more counts. The chain recombines TRBV2 with TRBJ1-5; possibly TRBD1 for D (5 bases). Germline lookup yields CDR1 SNHLY and CDR2 FYNNEI. Trimming removed 3 bases from V and 0 bases from J, with 6 bases in between. The CDR3 runs 14 residues. The CDR3 loop reads CASSDRDSNQPQHF. The CDR3 DNA follows: TGTGCCAGCAGTGACAGGGATAGCAATCAGCCCCAGCATTTT.